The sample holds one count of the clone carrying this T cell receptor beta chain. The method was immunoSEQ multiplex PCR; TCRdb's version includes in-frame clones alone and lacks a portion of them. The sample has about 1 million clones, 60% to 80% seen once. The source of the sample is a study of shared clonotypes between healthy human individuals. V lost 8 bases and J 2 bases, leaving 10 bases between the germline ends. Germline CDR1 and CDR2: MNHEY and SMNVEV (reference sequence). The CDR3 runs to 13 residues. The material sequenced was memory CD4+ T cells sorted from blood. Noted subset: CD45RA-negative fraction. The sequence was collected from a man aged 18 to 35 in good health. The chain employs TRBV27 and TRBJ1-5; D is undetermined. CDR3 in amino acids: CASGQDGNQPQHF. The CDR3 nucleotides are TGTGCCAGCGGTCAAGACGGCAATCAGCCCCAGCATTTT.